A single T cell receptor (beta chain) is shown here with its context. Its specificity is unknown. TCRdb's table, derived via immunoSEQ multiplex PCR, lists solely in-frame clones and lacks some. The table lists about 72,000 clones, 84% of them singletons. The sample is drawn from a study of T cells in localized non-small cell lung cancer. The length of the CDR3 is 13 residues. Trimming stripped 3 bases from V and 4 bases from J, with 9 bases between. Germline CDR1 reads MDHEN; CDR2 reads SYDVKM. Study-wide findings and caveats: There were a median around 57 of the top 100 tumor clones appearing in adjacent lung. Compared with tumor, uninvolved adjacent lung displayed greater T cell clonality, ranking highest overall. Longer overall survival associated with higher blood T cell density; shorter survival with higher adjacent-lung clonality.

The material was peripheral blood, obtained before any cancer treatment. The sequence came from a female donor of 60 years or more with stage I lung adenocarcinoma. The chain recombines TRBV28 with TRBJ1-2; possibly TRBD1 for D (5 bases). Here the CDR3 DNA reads TGTGCCAGCAGTTTGGGGACCGCCTATGGCTACACCTTC. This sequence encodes CASSLGTAYGYTF.